This is a list of T cell receptor beta chains from one sample in a study of blood T cell repertoires in COVID-19. Assay: immunoSEQ multiplex PCR; the TCRdb copy retains only in-frame clones and omits some. The sample holds about 240,000 clones, around 84% seen once. Sequenced sample: peripheral blood. The receptors were gathered from a young woman with acute or convalescent COVID-19. Both conserved end residues are part of each CDR3. D genes are given only for firm matches. Clone size is not always given. Where it is, it says once, few, many or a class for expanded clones.

J	V	D	size	CDR3	DNA
TRBJ2-7	TRBV5-3	TRBD2	-	CARSVDRGRLAGVATYEQYF	TGTGCCAGAAGCGTTGACAGGGGGCGACTAGCGGGAGTCGCGACCTACGAGCAGTACTTC
TRBJ1-3	TRBV30	-	-	CAWSVAVASSGNTIYF	TGTGCCTGGAGTGTCGCTGTAGCAAGCTCTGGAAACACCATATATTTT
TRBJ2-5	TRBV7-7	TRBD2	-	CASSLRTSGSQETQYF	TGTGCTAGCAGCTTAAGGACTAGCGGATCCCAAGAGACCCAGTACTTC
TRBJ2-2	TRBV7-2	-	-	CASSLAGLDTGELFF	TGTGCCAGCAGCTTGGCGGGCCTGGACACCGGGGAGCTGTTTTTT
TRBJ2-1	TRBV27	-	once	CASSLGLPTYNEQFF	TGTGCCAGCAGTTTAGGGCTACCAACCTACAATGAGCAGTTCTTC
TRBJ2-2	TRBV11-2	-	few	CASSQYRVTGELFF	TGTGCCAGCAGCCAATACAGGGTTACCGGGGAGCTGTTTTTT
TRBJ2-5	TRBV4-1	TRBD2	-	CASSQAGTRRETQYF	TGCGCCAGCAGCCAAGCCGGGACTAGGAGGGAGACCCAGTACTTC
TRBJ1-1	TRBV2	-	-	CASSEFAGDTEAFF	TGTGCCAGCAGTGAATTCGCCGGGGACACTGAAGCTTTCTTT
TRBJ2-7	TRBV3-1/TRBV3-2	-	-	CASSQERRSSSYEQYF	TGTGCCAGCAGCCAAGAGCGCCGGAGTAGCTCCTACGAGCAGTACTTC
TRBJ1-4	TRBV18	-	-	CASSRDRKNEKLFF	TGTGCCAGCTCACGAGACAGGAAGAATGAAAAACTGTTTTTT
TRBJ1-2	TRBV28	TRBD1	-	CASSLFGTGDSYGYTF	TGTGCCAGCAGTTTATTTGGGACAGGGGATAGCTATGGCTACACCTTC
TRBJ1-6	TRBV10-2	TRBD1	once	CASREFRGSNSPLHF	TGCGCCAGCAGAGAGTTCAGGGGGTCTAATTCACCCCTCCACTTT
TRBJ1-4	TRBV5-6	-	-	CASSLQGTNEKLFF	TGTGCCAGCAGCTTACAGGGTACTAATGAAAAACTGTTTTTT
TRBJ1-2	TRBV30	-	-	CAWSSGRDYGYTF	TGTGCCTGGAGCTCCGGGAGAGACTATGGCTACACCTTC
TRBJ2-7	TRBV3-1/TRBV3-2	TRBD2	-	CASSQGLAVTYEQYF	TGTGCCAGCAGCCAAGGGCTAGCGGTTACCTACGAGCAGTACTTC
TRBJ2-1	TRBV4-1	TRBD2	-	CASSLRDYPRSSYNEQFF	TGCGCCAGCAGCCTCCGGGACTACCCAAGGAGCTCCTACAATGAGCAGTTCTTC
TRBJ2-5	TRBV18	-	-	CASSPPNSQETQYF	TGTGCCAGCTCACCACCGAACAGTCAAGAGACCCAGTACTTC